This record looks at one T cell receptor beta chain sequence and its context. This sample is part of a study of blood T cell repertoires in COVID-19. As for the study in general: Acute and convalescent COVID-19 samples came from the United States, Italy and Spain. T cells, B-cell-depleted T cells, or PBMCs supplied cDNA or gDNA.

The CDR3 runs to 14 residues. Germline assignment: CDR1 SGHNT and CDR2 YENEEA. V dropped 5 bases and J dropped 0 bases, with 11 bases sitting between them. Original processing methods: Amplification with reference gene primers provided the estimates of nucleated cell counts. Sequencing was performed with immunoSEQ multiplex PCR; in TCRdb, only in-frame clones are kept and a portion is missing. D and trimming come from the DNA, and the V and J calls and clone size come from that table. The sample lists about 100,000 clones, around four fifths occurring once. J is TRBJ2-7 and V is TRBV11-3, with D perhaps matching TRBD1 (6 bases). This TCR came from a man aged 45-60 years with active or convalescent COVID-19. The sample comprised peripheral blood. The CDR3 nucleotides read TGTGCCAGCAGCCAACGACAGGACTCCTACGAGCAGTACTTC. Encoded protein: CASSQRQDSYEQYF.